A selection of T cell receptor beta chains follows, all from one sample in a study of shared clonotypes between healthy human individuals. Data came from immunoSEQ multiplex PCR; TCRdb stores just in-frame clones and leaves some out. Found here are around 700,000 clones, 74% of them singletons; the top ten hold about 1.7%. Sequenced input: memory CD4+ T cells sorted from blood. These receptors all come from a woman aged 30 to 39 in good health. Each CDR3 is given with its conserved first and last residue. The D gene is left open where the match is weak. A clone size is listed for some rows: how often the clone was seen (once, few, many), or a class if it is expanded.

J: TRBJ2-2; size: NA; V: TRBV2; D: TRBD2; DNA: TGTGCCAGCGAAAGGCTAGCGGGAGTCAGGGAGCTGTTTTTT; CDR3: CASERLAGVRELFF
J: TRBJ1-2; size: once; V: TRBV19; D: NA; DNA: TGTGCCAGTAGTATCGCCGGGACAACCGGCTATGGCTACACCTTC; CDR3: CASSIAGTTGYGYTF
J: TRBJ1-2; size: NA; V: TRBV5-1; D: NA; DNA: TGCGCCAGCAGCCTACTCACGGGGGGGAACTATGGCTACACCTTC; CDR3: CASSLLTGGNYGYTF
J: TRBJ1-2; size: NA; V: TRBV14; D: NA; DNA: TGTGCCAGCAGCCAAGTCTCGGGAAATCACTGGGACTATGGCTACACCTTC; CDR3: CASSQVSGNHWDYGYTF
J: TRBJ2-5; size: NA; V: TRBV7-2; D: NA; DNA: TGTGCCAGCAGCACTTACGGGAAGGGAGAGACCCAGTACTTC; CDR3: CASSTYGKGETQYF
J: TRBJ2-3; size: NA; V: TRBV6-1; D: TRBD2; DNA: TGTGCCAGCAGCAGGACTAGCGGGACGACAGATACGCAGTATTTT; CDR3: CASSRTSGTTDTQYF
J: TRBJ2-1; size: NA; V: TRBV11-3; D: NA; DNA: TGTGCCAGCAGCTTAGGGTCCGGGAGTACTGATGAGCAGTTCTTC; CDR3: CASSLGSGSTDEQFF
J: TRBJ2-3; size: NA; V: TRBV6-5; D: NA; DNA: TGTGCCAGCAGTTTACTAGCAAGCACAGATACGCAGTATTTT; CDR3: CASSLLASTDTQYF
J: TRBJ1-3; size: NA; V: TRBV27; D: TRBD1; DNA: TGTGCCAGCAGTCCTCAGGGACAGGGATGGTCTGGAAACACCATATATTTT; CDR3: CASSPQGQGWSGNTIYF
J: TRBJ2-7; size: NA; V: TRBV6-5; D: NA; DNA: TGTGCCAGCAGTTACTCTTCCGGCCCCGCCTACGAGCAGTACTTC; CDR3: CASSYSSGPAYEQYF
J: TRBJ1-1; size: once; V: TRBV2; D: TRBD1; DNA: TGTGCCAGCAGTGCTAGGACAGGATACACTGAAGCTTTCTTT; CDR3: CASSARTGYTEAFF
J: TRBJ1-5; size: once; V: TRBV29-1; D: TRBD1; DNA: TGCAGCGCTCAGACAGGGTCGGGCAATCAGCCCCAGCATTTT; CDR3: CSAQTGSGNQPQHF
J: TRBJ2-7; size: NA; V: TRBV6-6; D: TRBD1; DNA: TGTGCCAGCAGTTTTACGACAGGGGTTGGCGAGCAGTACTTC; CDR3: CASSFTTGVGEQYF
J: TRBJ1-1; size: NA; V: TRBV15; D: NA; DNA: TGTGCCACCAACCTCGGGGCAATGAACACTGAAGCTTTCTTT; CDR3: CATNLGAMNTEAFF
J: TRBJ2-7; size: many; V: TRBV4-2; D: NA; DNA: TGTGCCAGCAGCCAAGAGACAGGAACAGTCAACGAGCAGTACTTC; CDR3: CASSQETGTVNEQYF
J: TRBJ1-2; size: once; V: TRBV5-4; D: TRBD1; DNA: TGTGCCAGCAGCTTGTCGGGGACAGGGGTTTTGGGCTACACCTTC; CDR3: CASSLSGTGVLGYTF
J: TRBJ1-5; size: NA; V: TRBV23-1; D: NA; DNA: TGCGCCAGCCCGCCAAGAATGGGGGGCGCGGGTAGCAATCAGCCCCAGCATTTT; CDR3: CASPPRMGGAGSNQPQHF
J: TRBJ2-1; size: few; V: TRBV5-1; D: NA; DNA: TGCGCCAGCAGCTTGGCGTCTAGCGCATACAATGAGCAGTTCTTC; CDR3: CASSLASSAYNEQFF
J: TRBJ1-5; size: NA; V: TRBV5-6; D: NA; DNA: TGTGCCAGCAGCAGTACAGGACGGGAGCCCCAGCATTTT; CDR3: CASSSTGREPQHF
J: TRBJ2-1; size: NA; V: TRBV10-3; D: TRBD2; DNA: TGTGCCGCCGGAGAGCAGAGGGCCATCGCGGGAGGCGGTGAGCAGTTCTTC; CDR3: CAAGEQRAIAGGGEQFF
J: TRBJ2-5; size: few; V: TRBV29-1; D: NA; DNA: TGCAGCGTACGCAGCCCAGGAGAGACCCAGTACTTC; CDR3: CSVRSPGETQYF
J: TRBJ1-1; size: NA; V: TRBV6-5; D: NA; DNA: TGTGCCAGCAGTGAGGTGGGGGGGCGGACTGAAGCTTTCTTT; CDR3: CASSEVGGRTEAFF
J: TRBJ2-7; size: NA; V: TRBV28; D: TRBD2; DNA: TGTGCCAGCAGGACTAGCGGCCCAACCTACGAGCAGTACTTC; CDR3: CASRTSGPTYEQYF
J: TRBJ2-3; size: NA; V: TRBV27; D: NA; DNA: TGTGCCAGCAGTTTCATTGGAGAAAACCCGGACCCGACGCAGTATTTT; CDR3: CASSFIGENPDPTQYF
J: TRBJ1-5; size: NA; V: TRBV28; D: NA; DNA: TGTGCCAGCGCCTACACCAGGGGTGGGCAGCCCCAGCATTTT; CDR3: CASAYTRGGQPQHF
J: TRBJ2-2; size: NA; V: TRBV28; D: TRBD1; DNA: TGTGCCAGCAGGACAGGGACCGGGGAGCTGTTTTTT; CDR3: CASRTGTGELFF
J: TRBJ2-2; size: NA; V: TRBV5-1; D: TRBD2; DNA: TGCGCCAGCAGCTTGGTGGGACTACAGAACACCGGGGAGCTGTTTTTT; CDR3: CASSLVGLQNTGELFF
J: TRBJ2-7; size: NA; V: TRBV18; D: NA; DNA: TGTGCCAGCTCGTCAGGACAGAGGATGAGCGAGCAGTACTTC; CDR3: CASSSGQRMSEQYF
J: TRBJ2-7; size: NA; V: TRBV4-2; D: TRBD1; DNA: TGTGCCAGCAGCCAAGATAGAGGACAGGGGGCGCGCGAGCAGTACTTC; CDR3: CASSQDRGQGAREQYF
J: TRBJ1-2; size: once; V: TRBV6-6; D: NA; DNA: TGTGCCAGCAGTTACAGTCAGGGGAATGGCTACACCTTC; CDR3: CASSYSQGNGYTF
J: TRBJ1-2; size: few; V: TRBV5-1; D: TRBD1; DNA: TGCGCCAGCAGCTTGGGGGAGGGGGCGCAAAAGGCCTATGGCTACACCTTC; CDR3: CASSLGEGAQKAYGYTF
J: TRBJ1-1; size: few; V: TRBV19; D: NA; DNA: TGTGCCAGTAGTATGGAGAGGGGCAAGGACACTGAAGCTTTCTTT; CDR3: CASSMERGKDTEAFF
J: TRBJ1-3; size: once; V: TRBV5-1; D: TRBD1; DNA: TGCGCCAGCAGCCCACAGGGGACGGGAAACACCATATATTTT; CDR3: CASSPQGTGNTIYF
J: TRBJ2-1; size: NA; V: TRBV25-1; D: NA; DNA: TGTGCCAGCAGTACGCCCCCTAACGGGAGCTCCTACAATGAGCAGTTCTTC; CDR3: CASSTPPNGSSYNEQFF
J: TRBJ2-5; size: NA; V: TRBV5-1; D: TRBD2; DNA: TGCGCCAGCAGCTTGCCTCTAGACTTAGGAGCGGGAGTTCACCCCAAGAGTACCCAGTACTTC; CDR3: CASSLPLDLGAGVHPKSTQYF
J: TRBJ1-5; size: NA; V: TRBV19; D: NA; DNA: TGTGCCAGTAGTCGGGGAAAATCTAGCAATCAGCCCCAGCATTTT; CDR3: CASSRGKSSNQPQHF
J: TRBJ1-1; size: NA; V: TRBV4-1; D: NA; DNA: TGCGCCAGCAGCCAAGTTTACGGGAGCCAAATGAACACTGAAGCTTTCTTT; CDR3: CASSQVYGSQMNTEAFF
J: TRBJ2-7; size: NA; V: TRBV28; D: NA; DNA: TGTGCCAGCAGACCCCCCGTACAGGGCATCTACGAGCAGTACTTC; CDR3: CASRPPVQGIYEQYF
J: TRBJ1-3; size: NA; V: TRBV5-4; D: NA; DNA: TGTGCCAGCAGCTTGACATCTGGAAACACCATATATTTT; CDR3: CASSLTSGNTIYF
J: TRBJ1-2; size: NA; V: TRBV11-2; D: NA; DNA: TGTGCCAGCAGCACCAACTATGGCTACACCTTC; CDR3: CASSTNYGYTF
J: TRBJ1-5; size: NA; V: TRBV28; D: TRBD1; DNA: TGTGCCAGTACACCGGACAGGGGGCTAGATCAGCCCCAGCATTTT; CDR3: CASTPDRGLDQPQHF